The 8 T cell receptor beta chains below all came from one sample that was sequenced in a study of shared clonotypes between healthy human individuals. Clones were read by immunoSEQ multiplex PCR, and TCRdb kept only the in-frame ones, dropping some. This sample has approximately 1,500,000 clones, with roughly 95% found just once. The sample consisted of naive CD4+ T cells sorted from blood. Subset of the sample: CD45RA+ positively selected. The receptors come from a man aged 30 to 45 in good health.

The chain is built from TRBV7-2 and TRBJ2-1; 7 nucleotides agree with TRBD2. V shed 8 bases and J 7 bases; nucleotides not matched to a gene: 8. Germline assignment: CDR1 SGHTA and CDR2 FQGNSA. The CDR3 is 13 residues long. The CDR3 loop is CASGRDYYNEQFF. The CDR3 nucleotides read TGTGCCAGCGGCCGGGACTACTATAATGAGCAGTTCTTC.

J is TRBJ1-2 and V is TRBV7-9; D is possibly TRBD1 (6 bases). CDR3 length: 13 amino acids. Germline V gene data show CDR1 as SEHNR and CDR2 as FQNEAQ (reference sequence). Deletions cut 6 bases from V and 3 bases from J, with 11 bases between. CDR3 DNA sequence: TGTGCCAGCAGTCGGACAGTCTACTATGGCTACACCTTC. The encoded protein is CASSRTVYYGYTF. Combining the CDR3 with reference TRBV7-9 and TRBJ1-2 gives the whole variable domain DTGVSQNPRHKITKRGQNVTFRCDPISEHNRLYWYRQTLGQGPEFLTYFQNEAQLEKSRLLSDRFSAERPKGSFSTLEIQRTEQGDSAMYLCASSRTVYYGYTFGSGTRLTVV.

The chain links TRBV4-1 to TRBJ2-1; 14 bases are a match to TRBD2. This CDR3 region has 17 residues. Germline values: CDR1 MGHRA, CDR2 YSYEKL. V was pared by 1 base and J by 1 base, with 0 bases of the junction left unmatched. CDR3 nucleotides: TGCGCCAGCAGCCAAGGGACTAGCGGGAGGTCCTACAATGAGCAGTTCTTC. It codes for CASSQGTSGRSYNEQFF.

This chain joins TRBV19 and TRBJ2-7; possible D gene TRBD2, 6 bases. Per germline, CDR1 LNHDA and CDR2 SQIVND (reference sequence). With 10 bases removed from V and 3 bases from J, the gap between germline ends came to 10 bases. This CDR3 region has 11 residues. The CDR3 DNA is TGTGCCACCGAGGACTACTACGAGCAGTACTTC. It encodes CATEDYYEQYF.

Only one count was recorded for this clone. The rearrangement links TRBV19 to TRBJ2-2; 7 bases align to TRBD2. Per the germline V gene, CDR1 is LNHDA and CDR2 is SQIVND (reference sequence). V shed 8 bases, J shed 4 bases, and the junction held 10 bases outside the gene matches. This CDR3 has 15 residues. The CDR3: CASFLTGGITGELFF. The CDR3 bases are TGTGCCAGTTTCCTGACCGGGGGGATCACCGGGGAGCTGTTTTTT.

V and J are TRBV7-9 and TRBJ2-7, with D uncertain. V shed 5 bases and J shed 0 bases, with 11 bases lying between them. In germline, CDR1 is SEHNR, CDR2 FQNEAQ (reference sequence). The CDR3 has 14 residues. CDR3 loop: CASSPRWGSYEQYF. CDR3 DNA: TGTGCCAGCAGCCCGAGGTGGGGCTCCTACGAGCAGTACTTC.

V gene TRBV7-3 combines with J gene TRBJ1-1; TRBD1 might be the D (5 bases). The germline V and J ends were trimmed by 6 bases and 0 bases, with 5 bases remaining between them. The CDR3 runs 12 residues. CDR1 is SGHTA, CDR2 FQGTGA, per germline. CDR3 in amino acids: CASRDMNTEAFF. The CDR3, as DNA: TGTGCCAGCAGGGACATGAACACTGAAGCTTTCTTT.

The gene calls are TRBV7-9 and TRBJ2-1, with D hard to call. This CDR3 spans 16 amino acids. CDR1 is SEHNR and CDR2 is FQNEAQ in the germline V gene (reference sequence). Trimming cost V 5 bases and J 7 bases, with 21 bases left between them. The CDR3 loop is CASSLTLLMGRNEQFF. CDR3 in DNA: TGTGCCAGCAGCCTCACCCTATTGATGGGAAGAAATGAGCAGTTCTTC.